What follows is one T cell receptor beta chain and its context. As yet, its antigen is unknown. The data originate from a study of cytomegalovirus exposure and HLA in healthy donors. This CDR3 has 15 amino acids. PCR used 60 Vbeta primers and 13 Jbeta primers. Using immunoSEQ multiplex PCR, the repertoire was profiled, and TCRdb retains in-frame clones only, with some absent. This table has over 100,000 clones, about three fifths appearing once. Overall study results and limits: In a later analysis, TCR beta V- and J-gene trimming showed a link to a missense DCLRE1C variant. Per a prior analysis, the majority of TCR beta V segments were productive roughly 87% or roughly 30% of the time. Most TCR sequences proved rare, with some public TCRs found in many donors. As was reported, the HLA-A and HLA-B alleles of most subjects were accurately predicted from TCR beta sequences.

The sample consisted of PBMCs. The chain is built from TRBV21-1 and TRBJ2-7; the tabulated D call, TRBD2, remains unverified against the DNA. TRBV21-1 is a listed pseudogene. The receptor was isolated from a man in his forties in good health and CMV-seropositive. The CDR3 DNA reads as TGTGCCAGCAACGGCGGAGGACTCCCCACCAACGAGCAGTACTTC. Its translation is CASNGGGLPTNEQYF.